The 19 T cell receptor beta chains below all came from one sample that was sequenced in a study of cytomegalovirus exposure and HLA in healthy donors. Researchers ran the PCR with 60 Vbeta and 13 Jbeta primers. Profiled with immunoSEQ multiplex PCR; TCRdb holds only in-frame clones, not every one. The sample has about 50,000 clones, around 80% seen once. Input material: PBMCs. All receptors derive from a man under 40 in good health and CMV-seropositive.

The J gene is TRBJ2-5, the V gene TRBV7-9; a possible D gene is TRBD2 (5 bases). The CDR3 spans 13 residues. The germline V gene encodes CDR1 SEHNR and CDR2 FQNEAQ (reference sequence). V shed 0 bases and J shed 5 bases, with 7 bases lying between them. The CDR3 bases are TGTGCCAGCAGCTTAGCGAGGGCCGAGACCCAGTACTTC. Its translation: CASSLARAETQYF.

This clone was seen more than once but under ten times. V gene TRBV6-1 combines with J gene TRBJ1-3; D may be TRBD1 (5 bases). This CDR3 comprises 14 residues. With 0 bases removed from V and 4 bases from J, the gap between germline ends came to 7 bases. Germline CDR1 is MNHNS and CDR2 is SASEGT. CDR3 amino acids: CASSEAGAGNTIYF. CDR3 nucleotide sequence: TGTGCCAGCAGTGAAGCAGGGGCAGGAAACACCATATATTTT.

The genes are TRBV7-2 and TRBJ2-6; D gene unclear. Germline CDR1 and CDR2: SGHTA and FQGNSA. This CDR3 has 14 residues. Between the trimmed V and J ends, which lost 8 bases and 11 bases, there was a span of 19 bases. This CDR3 reads CASAQLKRFDVLTF. For the CDR3, the DNA is TGTGCCAGCGCTCAGCTCAAGCGATTCGACGTCCTGACTTTC.

CDR3 loop: CASGTGTSGGPGDTQYF. The CDR3 bases are TGTGCTAGTGGCACCGGGACTAGCGGGGGGCCGGGGGATACGCAGTATTTT. The chain is built from TRBV12-5 and TRBJ2-3; 15 bases line up with TRBD2. The CDR3 contains 17 residues. J lost 6 bases, V lost 6 bases, and 10 bases had no gene match. CDR1 is LGHNT and CDR2 is FRNRAP in the germline V gene.

The genes are TRBV4-1 and TRBJ1-4, with no clear D. The CDR3 is made up of 12 amino acids. V was trimmed by 4 bases and J by 7 bases, leaving 7 bases between them. Germline V gives CDR1 MGHRA, CDR2 YSYEKL. This CDR3 reads CASSPGGEKLFF. CDR3 coding DNA: TGCGCCAGCAGCCCCGGAGGTGAAAAACTGTTTTTT.

The chain recombines TRBV28 with TRBJ1-6; D gene uncertain. This CDR3 region has 14 residues. V shed 6 bases and J shed 9 bases, with 15 bases lying between them. Looked up from germline, CDR1 is MDHEN and CDR2 is SYDVKM. CDR3 DNA: TGTGCCAGCAGCTCTGTCATCCTTAGTTCACCCCTCCACTTT. Protein: CASSSVILSSPLHF.

This clone was detected once. V and J are TRBV29-1 and TRBJ2-3; D is possibly TRBD1 (7 bases). Germline values: CDR1 SQVTM, CDR2 ANQGSEA. The V gene lost 6 bases and the J gene lost 0 bases, with 13 bases spanning the gap. The length of the CDR3 is 14 residues. CDR3 coding DNA: TGCAGCGTCGCAGGGGGACTTAGCACAGATACGCAGTATTTT. Amino acids: CSVAGGLSTDTQYF.

With respect to this clone: Other DNA sequences from this sample encode an identical CDR3 as well. The chain combines TRBV9 with TRBJ1-6; TRBD1 matches at 8 bases. This CDR3 contains 14 residues. Germline values: CDR1 SGDLS, CDR2 YYNGEE. V dropped 0 bases and J dropped 9; count of bases not matched to a gene: 2. Here the CDR3 reads CASSVAQGGSPLHF. The CDR3 DNA is TGTGCCAGCAGCGTAGCACAGGGGGGTTCACCCCTCCACTTT. Full variable domain (rest looked up from reference TRBV9 and TRBJ1-6): DSGVTQTPKHLITATGQRVTLRCSPRSGDLSVYWYQQSLDQGLQFLIQYYNGEERAKGNILERFSAQQFPDLHSELNLSSLELGDSALYFCASSVAQGGSPLHFGNGTRLTVT.

The chain recombines TRBV10-3 with TRBJ1-2; the D gene is possibly TRBD1 (5 bases). Germline V gives CDR1 ENHRY, CDR2 SYGVKD. This CDR3 contains 10 residues. The germline V and J ends were trimmed by 6 bases and 7 bases, with 6 bases remaining between them. Here the CDR3 reads CAIRDIGYTF. CDR3 sequence (DNA): TGTGCCATCAGGGACATTGGCTACACCTTC.

The chain couples TRBV5-1 to TRBJ1-1; tentatively, D is TRBD1 (6 bases). V dropped 4 bases and J dropped 2 bases, with 12 bases sitting between them. CDR1 SGHRS and CDR2 YFSETQ come from the germline V gene. This CDR3 spans 14 amino acids. CDR3 in amino acids: CASSPLGTNTEAFF. The CDR3 DNA reads TGCGCCAGCAGCCCATTAGGGACAAACACTGAAGCTTTCTTT.

The chain links TRBV19 to TRBJ1-1; 7 bases map to TRBD1. Trimming removed 6 bases from V and 1 base from J; junction bases left unmatched: 8. The CDR3 extends over 15 amino acids. Looked up from germline, CDR1 is LNHDA and CDR2 is SQIVND (reference sequence). The CDR3 reads CASRRETGKNTEAFF. In DNA, the CDR3 is TGTGCCAGTAGAAGGGAGACAGGGAAGAACACTGAAGCTTTCTTT.

The chain employs TRBV7-9 and TRBJ1-3; D gene uncertain. This CDR3 region has 14 residues. Between the trimmed V and J ends, which lost 5 bases and 3 bases, there was a span of 11 bases. Germline lookup yields CDR1 SEHNR and CDR2 FQNEAQ (reference sequence). CDR3 DNA sequence: TGTGCCAGCAGCCCATCCGGGAATGGAAACACCATATATTTT. Translating it yields CASSPSGNGNTIYF.

This chain connects TRBV28 to TRBJ2-7, with a weak D call TRBD2 (5 bases). The CDR3 spans 16 residues. CDR1 is MDHEN, CDR2 SYDVKM, per germline. Trimming cost V 0 bases and J 0 bases, with 12 bases left between them. The CDR3 region has the DNA TGTGCCAGCAGTTTATGGGACTCCAGGAGCTCCTACGAGCAGTACTTC. This codes for CASSLWDSRSSYEQYF.

Only one count was recorded for this clone. This chain connects TRBV6-1 to TRBJ1-4; TRBD1 agrees at 7 bases. Germline V lookup: CDR1 MNHNS, CDR2 SASEGT. The CDR3 extends over 13 amino acids. Trimming cost V 7 bases and J 8 bases; bases outside gene matches: 7. In DNA form, the CDR3 reads TGTGCCAGCATTAAGGCAGGGGGGGAAAAACTGTTTTTT. This encodes CASIKAGGEKLFF.

The DNA for the CDR3 is TGTGCCAGCTCACCAAGAAGCGCTACCGGGGAGCTGTTTTTT. Its protein product is CASSPRSATGELFF. The chain links TRBV18 to TRBJ2-2; D uncertain. V shed 2 bases and J shed 5 bases, with 9 bases lying between them. Looked up from germline, CDR1 is KGHSH and CDR2 is LQKENI. CDR3 length equals 14 residues. Supplemented by reference TRBV18 and TRBJ2-2, the full variable domain reads NAGVMQNPRHLVRRRGQEARLRCSPMKGHSHVYWYRQLPEEGLKFMVYLQKENIIDESGMPKERFSAEFPKEGPSILRIQQVVRGDSAAYFCASSPRSATGELFFGEGSRLTVL.

This sequence joins TRBV7-3 and TRBJ2-2; D may be TRBD2 (6 bases). CDR3 length: 15 amino acids. The V gene's germline CDR1 is SGHTA and CDR2 FQGTGA. V was cut by 2 bases and J by 1 base, with 8 bases left in between. CDR3 sequence: CASSLGRGNTGELFF. CDR3 nucleotides: TGTGCCAGCAGCTTAGGGCGGGGGAACACCGGGGAGCTGTTTTTT.

The CDR3 DNA reads TGTGCCACCATCGGCGCTCAGGCTTTTGAAGCTTTCTTT. As protein: CATIGAQAFEAFF. The V and J genes are TRBV15 and TRBJ1-1; the D is unclear. From germline, CDR1 is LNHNV and CDR2 YYDKDF (reference sequence). The ends were cut back, 7 bases at V and 7 bases at J, with 16 bases in the middle. CDR3 length: 13 residues.

J is TRBJ2-7 and V is TRBV7-3; D possibly corresponds to TRBD2 (6 bases). CDR3 length equals 15 residues. CDR1 and CDR2 (germline): SGHTA, FQGTGA. Trimming left V 1 base short and J 1 base short, with 11 bases between. DNA for the CDR3: TGTGCCAGCAGCTTAATCGGGGGACTTTCCTACGAGCAGTACTTC. It codes for CASSLIGGLSYEQYF. Full variable domain (remainder filled in from reference TRBV7-3 and TRBJ2-7): GAGVSQTPSNKVTEKGKYVELRCDPISGHTALYWYRQSLGQGPEFLIYFQGTGAADDSGLPNDRFFAVRPEGSVSTLKIQRTERGDSAVYLCASSLIGGLSYEQYFGPGTRLTVT.

The chain has TRBV5-1 and TRBJ2-1, with D possibly TRBD1 on 6 matching bases. The CDR3 covers 16 residues. The V gene's germline CDR1 is SGHRS and CDR2 YFSETQ. V was trimmed by 3 bases and J by 3 bases, leaving 16 bases between them. The chain's CDR3 is CASSSISGAYYNEQFF. CDR3 nucleotides: TGCGCCAGCAGCTCAATTTCAGGGGCGTACTACAATGAGCAGTTCTTC.